The sample holds a few counts of the clone carrying this T cell receptor beta chain. Its target is unknown. Arm-PCR with iRepertoire HTBI primers amplified the CDR3 regions for these TCR beta libraries. Each CDR3 protein is one row after TCRdb ran MiXCR on the multiplex PCR reads. The top ten hold 20% to 25% of the sample, which has 300,000 to 450,000 distinct CDR3 sequences, around 15% seen once. Documented time point: newly diagnosed GD, antithyroid drugs for less than 3 months. Researchers made the TCR library from RNA that was extracted from PBMCs. This specimen comes from a study of regulatory T cells in long-lasting Graves disease. In the study overall: Graves' patients, diagnosed recently, had received antithyroid drugs under 3 months.

V shed 8 bases and J shed 2 bases, with 22 bases lying between them. Looked up from germline, CDR1 is MGHDK and CDR2 is SYGVNS. This CDR3 spans 18 amino acids. Overall study findings and caveats: It is possible that accuracy was reduced by the small size of the sample. Persistent disease showed a preference for TRBV28, TRBJ1-2 and TRBJ2-5. Relative to new patients (under 1,000), persistent patients exhibited greater sharing of public clonotypes (around 2,500).

This chain joins TRBV25-1 and TRBJ1-6, with D maybe TRBD1 (5 bases). The source material was peripheral blood mononuclear cells (PBMCs), sampled at new diagnosis, from a patient treated with antithyroid drugs. The receptor was isolated from a female donor with Graves disease. CDR3 DNA: TGTGCCAGCCGGGACGAGAGTCGTGACAGCCCCTATAATTCACCCCTCCACTTT. Amino acid sequence: CASRDESRDSPYNSPLHF.